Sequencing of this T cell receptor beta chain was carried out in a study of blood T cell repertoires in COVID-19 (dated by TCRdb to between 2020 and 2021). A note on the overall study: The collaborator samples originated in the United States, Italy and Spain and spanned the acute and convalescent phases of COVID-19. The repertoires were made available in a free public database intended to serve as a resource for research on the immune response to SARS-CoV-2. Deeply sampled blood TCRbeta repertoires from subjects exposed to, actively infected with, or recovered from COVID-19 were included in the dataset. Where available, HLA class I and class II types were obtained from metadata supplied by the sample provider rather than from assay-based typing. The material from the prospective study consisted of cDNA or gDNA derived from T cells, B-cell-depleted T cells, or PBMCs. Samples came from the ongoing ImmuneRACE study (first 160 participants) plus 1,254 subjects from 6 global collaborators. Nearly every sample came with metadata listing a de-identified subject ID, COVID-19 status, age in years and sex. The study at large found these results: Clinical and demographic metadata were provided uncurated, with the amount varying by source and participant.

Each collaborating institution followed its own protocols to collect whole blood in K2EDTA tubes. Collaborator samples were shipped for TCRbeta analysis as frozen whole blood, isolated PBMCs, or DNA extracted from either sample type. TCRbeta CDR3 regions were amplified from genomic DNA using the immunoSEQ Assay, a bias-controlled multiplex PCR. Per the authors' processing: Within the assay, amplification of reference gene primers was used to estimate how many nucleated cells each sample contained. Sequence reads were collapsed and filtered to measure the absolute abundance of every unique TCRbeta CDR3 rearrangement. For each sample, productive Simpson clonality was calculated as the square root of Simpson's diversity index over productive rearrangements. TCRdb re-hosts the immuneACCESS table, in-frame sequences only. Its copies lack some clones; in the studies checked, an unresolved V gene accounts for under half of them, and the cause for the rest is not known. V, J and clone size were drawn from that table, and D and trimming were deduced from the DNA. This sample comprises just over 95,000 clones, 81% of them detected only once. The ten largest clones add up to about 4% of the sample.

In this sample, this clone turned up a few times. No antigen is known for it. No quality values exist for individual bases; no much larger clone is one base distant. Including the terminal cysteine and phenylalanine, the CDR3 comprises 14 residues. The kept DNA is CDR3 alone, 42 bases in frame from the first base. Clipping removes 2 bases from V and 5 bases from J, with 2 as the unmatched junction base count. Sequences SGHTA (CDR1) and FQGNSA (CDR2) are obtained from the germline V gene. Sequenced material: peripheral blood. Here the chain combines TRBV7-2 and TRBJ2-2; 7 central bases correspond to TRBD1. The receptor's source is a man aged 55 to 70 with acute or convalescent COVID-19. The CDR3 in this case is CASSLLQGTGELFF. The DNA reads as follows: TGTGCCAGCAGCTTACTACAGGGGACCGGGGAGCTGTTTTTT.